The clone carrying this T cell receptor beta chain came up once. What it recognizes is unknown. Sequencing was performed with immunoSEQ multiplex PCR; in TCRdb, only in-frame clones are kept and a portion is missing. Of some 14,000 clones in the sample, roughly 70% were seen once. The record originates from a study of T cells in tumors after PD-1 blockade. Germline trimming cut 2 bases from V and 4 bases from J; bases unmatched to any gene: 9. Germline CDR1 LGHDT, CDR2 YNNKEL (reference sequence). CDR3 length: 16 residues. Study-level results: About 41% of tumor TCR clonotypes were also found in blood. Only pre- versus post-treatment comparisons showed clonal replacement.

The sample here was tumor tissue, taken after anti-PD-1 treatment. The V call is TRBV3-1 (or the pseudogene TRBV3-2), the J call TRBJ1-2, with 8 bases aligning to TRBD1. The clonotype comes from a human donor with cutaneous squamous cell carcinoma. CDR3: CASSQPDRDPIYGYTF. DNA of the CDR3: TGTGCCAGCAGCCAACCGGACAGGGATCCAATCTATGGCTACACCTTC.